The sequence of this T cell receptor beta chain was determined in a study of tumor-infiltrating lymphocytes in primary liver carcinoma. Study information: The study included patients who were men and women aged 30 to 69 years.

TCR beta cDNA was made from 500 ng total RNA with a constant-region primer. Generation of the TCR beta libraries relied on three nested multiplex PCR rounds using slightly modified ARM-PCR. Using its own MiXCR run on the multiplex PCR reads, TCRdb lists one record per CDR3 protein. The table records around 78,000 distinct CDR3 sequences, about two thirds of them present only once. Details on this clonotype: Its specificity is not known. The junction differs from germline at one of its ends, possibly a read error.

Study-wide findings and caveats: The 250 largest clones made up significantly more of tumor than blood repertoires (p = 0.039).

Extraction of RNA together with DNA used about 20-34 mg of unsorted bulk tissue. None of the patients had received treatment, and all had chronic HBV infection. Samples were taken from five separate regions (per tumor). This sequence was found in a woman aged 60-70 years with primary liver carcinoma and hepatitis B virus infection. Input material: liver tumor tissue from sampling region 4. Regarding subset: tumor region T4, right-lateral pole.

The CDR3 DNA is TGTGCCAGCAGTCCCCGGGCGGATACGCTGTATTTT. This codes for CASSPRADTLYF. The chain is built from TRBV11-2 and TRBJ2-3, with D unclear. Germline CDR1 is SGHAT and CDR2 is FQNNGV. The CDR3 has 12 residues.